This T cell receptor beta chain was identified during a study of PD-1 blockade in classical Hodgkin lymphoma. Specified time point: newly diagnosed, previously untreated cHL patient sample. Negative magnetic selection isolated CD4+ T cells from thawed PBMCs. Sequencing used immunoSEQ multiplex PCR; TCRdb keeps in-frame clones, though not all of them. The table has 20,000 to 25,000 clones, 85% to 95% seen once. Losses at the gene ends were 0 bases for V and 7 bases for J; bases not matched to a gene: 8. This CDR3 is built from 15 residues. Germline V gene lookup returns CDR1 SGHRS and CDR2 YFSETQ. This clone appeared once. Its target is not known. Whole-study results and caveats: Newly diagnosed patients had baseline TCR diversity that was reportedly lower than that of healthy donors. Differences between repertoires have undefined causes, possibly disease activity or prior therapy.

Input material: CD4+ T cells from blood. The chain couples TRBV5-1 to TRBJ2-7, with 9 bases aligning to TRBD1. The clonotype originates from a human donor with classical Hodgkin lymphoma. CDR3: CASSLEGTGYREQYF. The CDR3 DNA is TGCGCCAGCAGCTTGGAGGGGACAGGGTATCGGGAGCAGTACTTC.